This note documents a single TCR beta chain sequence. What it binds is unknown. The sample originates from a study of T-cell memory formation after mild COVID-19. Findings and limits, study-wide: CD4/CD8 balance held among clones contracting day 15 to 85, and later expanders leaned CD4+.

V was trimmed by 4 bases and J by 5 bases, leaving 12 bases between them. The CDR3 consists of 13 residues. Germline CDR1 SGHRS, CDR2 YFSETQ. Each CDR3 protein gets one entry after TCRdb re-called the 5' RACE reads with MiXCR. The sample shows about 340,000 distinct CDR3 sequences, about 20% of them seen only once. Input material: PBMCs or a T cell subset sorted from them (not recorded which). This chain joins TRBV5-1 and TRBJ2-5, with D hard to call. The receptor's source is a man between 18 and 35 years old who had mild COVID-19 (a few samples of this study predate the infection). Cell type and time point are not known. The DNA for the CDR3 is TGCGCCAGCAGCCCCGGTGAGGTGGAGACCCAGTACTTC. Its translation is CASSPGEVETQYF.